These 17 T cell receptor beta chains came from one sample sequenced in a study of blood T cell repertoires in COVID-19. Only in-frame clones appear in the TCRdb table, and some are missing; sequencing was by immunoSEQ multiplex PCR. The table lists 150,000 to 200,000 clones, approximately 80% of them singletons, with 13% to 15% in the top ten. The sample consisted of PBMCs or T cells enriched from blood (not recorded which). Source of these receptors: a man aged 55 to 70 who had been exposed to COVID-19.

The chain couples TRBV30 to TRBJ1-2, with D maybe TRBD1 (5 bases). This CDR3 spans 12 amino acids. Trimming removed 1 base at V and 4 bases at J, with 7 bases between. Germline CDR1 GTSNPN, CDR2 SVGIG (reference sequence). The CDR3 nucleotides are TGTGCCTGGAGTGGGGGCGGCTATGGCTACACCTTC. Protein sequence: CAWSGGGYGYTF.

This chain connects TRBV6-5 to TRBJ1-5; D might be TRBD1 (6 bases). The CDR3 has 14 residues. Germline V lookup: CDR1 MNHEY, CDR2 SVGAGI. V shed 8 bases and J shed 3 bases, with 14 bases lying between them. The CDR3 DNA reads as TGTGCCAGCGATATTCAGGGGTACAATCAGCCCCAGCATTTT. This codes for CASDIQGYNQPQHF.

The chain carries TRBV6-4 and TRBJ2-1; 11 bases are shared with TRBD2. CDR1 and CDR2 from the germline V gene are MRHNA and SNTAGT. The J segment lost 8 bases and the V segment lost 3 bases, leaving 6 bases of the junction unmatched. There are 15 residues in the CDR3. The CDR3 reads CASSELPSGRYEQFF. The CDR3 DNA follows: TGTGCCAGCAGTGAGCTACCTAGCGGGAGGTATGAGCAGTTCTTC.

This chain joins TRBV7-8 and TRBJ2-7; 11 bases map to TRBD2. There are 15 residues in the CDR3. The germline V gene has CDR1 SGHVS and CDR2 FQNEAQ. V lost 5 bases to trimming and J lost 3 bases; unmatched junction nucleotides: 6. CDR3 in DNA: TGTGCCAGCAGCCTGGGACTAGCGGAGATCTACGAGCAGTACTTC. This translates into CASSLGLAEIYEQYF. Full variable domain (outside the CDR3, taken from reference TRBV7-8 and TRBJ2-7): GAGVSQSPRYKVAKRGQDVALRCDPISGHVSLFWYQQALGQGPEFLTYFQNEAQLDKSGLPSDRFFAERPEGSVSTLKIQRTQQEDSAVYLCASSLGLAEIYEQYFGPGTRLTVT.

The chain links TRBV21-1 to TRBJ2-4; TRBD2, the table's D call, lacks a check against the DNA. TRBV21-1 corresponds to a pseudogene. CDR3 length: 21 amino acids. The CDR3: CASSKGTGGLAGGIAKNIQYF. The CDR3 DNA reads TGTGCCAGCAGCAAAGGAACTGGGGGACTAGCGGGAGGCATCGCCAAAAACATTCAGTACTTC.

The V and J genes are TRBV19 and TRBJ2-1, with D possibly matching TRBD2 (6 bases). This CDR3 is 14 amino acids long. Deletions cut 3 bases from V and 5 bases from J, with 11 bases between. Germline lookup yields CDR1 LNHDA and CDR2 SQIVND (reference sequence). The CDR3 DNA reads TGTGCCAGTAGTATCCCGGGGGTCGACAATGAGCAGTTCTTC. This codes for CASSIPGVDNEQFF.

This clone was found once. The V call is TRBV29-1, the J call TRBJ1-2, with 8 bases identical to TRBD1. Per germline, CDR1 SQVTM and CDR2 ANQGSEA. The V gene end was trimmed by 3 bases and the J gene end by 7 bases; junction bases not matched to a gene: 10. The CDR3 is made up of 14 amino acids. The CDR3 protein is CSVEARGRDFGYTF. CDR3 DNA sequence: TGCAGCGTTGAGGCCAGGGGGCGAGATTTTGGCTACACCTTC.

This clone was seen more than once but under ten times. The rearrangement joins TRBV30 to TRBJ2-1, with D unresolved. V was trimmed by 1 base and J by 4 bases, leaving 5 bases between them. The CDR3 spans 12 residues. The germline V gene has CDR1 GTSNPN and CDR2 SVGIG (reference sequence). CDR3 in DNA: TGTGCCTGGAGTGGTGAGTACAATGAGCAGTTCTTC. This encodes CAWSGEYNEQFF.

The chain is built from TRBV5-4 and TRBJ1-1; D remains unclear. CDR1 is SGHNT, CDR2 YYREEE, per germline (reference sequence). V was pared by 4 bases and J by 1 base, with 14 bases between. The CDR3 is made up of 15 amino acids. For the CDR3, the DNA is TGTGCCAGCAGCCCTACCAACGGGAAGAACACTGAAGCTTTCTTT. This encodes CASSPTNGKNTEAFF.

The gene calls are TRBV5-1 and TRBJ1-1; 9 positions match TRBD1. The CDR3 extends over 19 amino acids. Germline values: CDR1 SGHRS, CDR2 YFSETQ. The junction had 19 bases not matched to a gene; V was cut back by 7 bases and J by 0 bases. CDR3 nucleotide sequence: TGCGCCAGCTCGCCGGGACAGGGTGTTTTGGGGACGCTGAACACTGAAGCTTTCTTT. This gives the protein CASSPGQGVLGTLNTEAFF.

The DNA of the CDR3 is TGTGCCTGGACCAGCCGGGACTCCGAAGAGACCCAGTACTTC. This sequence encodes CAWTSRDSEETQYF. The chain joins TRBV30 to TRBJ2-5; weak D call: TRBD2 (6 bases). The CDR3 is 14 amino acids. Trimming took 4 bases from V and 3 from J, leaving 15 bases between them. CDR1 is GTSNPN and CDR2 is SVGIG in the germline V gene (reference sequence).

The chain's CDR3 is CASSPEAGRVRNSPLHF. CDR3 coding DNA: TGTGCCAGCAGCCCAGAGGCGGGGAGGGTAAGGAATTCACCCCTCCACTTT. The chain uses TRBV7-6 and TRBJ1-6; D is unresolved. CDR1 is SGHVS, CDR2 FNYEAQ, per germline. The CDR3 runs to 17 residues. V was clipped by 5 bases and J by 7 bases, with 21 bases between them. Using reference TRBV7-6 and TRBJ1-6 for the parts outside the CDR3, the full variable domain is GAGVSQSPRYKVTKRGQDVALRCDPISGHVSLYWYRQALGQGPEFLTYFNYEAQQDKSGLPNDRFSAERPEGSISTLTIQRTEQRDSAMYRCASSPEAGRVRNSPLHFGNGTRLTVT.

The chain is built from TRBV29-1 and TRBJ1-2, with 7 bases fitting TRBD1. The length of the CDR3 is 12 residues. Germline V gene lookup returns CDR1 SQVTM and CDR2 ANQGSEA. The V gene end was trimmed by 5 bases and the J gene end by 3 bases; junction bases not matched to a gene: 3. CDR3 region: CSVNRGDYGYTF. CDR3 nucleotide sequence: TGCAGCGTTAACAGGGGTGACTATGGCTACACCTTC.

The rearrangement uses TRBV5-1 and TRBJ1-1, with 7 bases identical to TRBD1. V gave up 5 bases and J gave up 7 bases; unmatched junction bases: 11. In germline, CDR1 is SGHRS, CDR2 YFSETQ. The CDR3 spans 14 residues. CDR3 sequence reads: CASRDGIRDSEAFF. The CDR3 bases are TGCGCCAGCAGGGACGGGATCCGGGACAGTGAAGCTTTCTTT.

The chain employs TRBV6-2 or TRBV6-3 and TRBJ2-3; weak D call: TRBD2 (5 bases). This CDR3 has 17 residues. Trimming shortened V by 6 bases and J by 1 base, and 20 bases separated the two germline ends. Germline V CDR1 and CDR2: MNHEY, SVGEGT. The CDR3 loop reads CASSNNGVGRGTDTQYF. The CDR3 DNA is TGTGCCAGCAGCAACAACGGGGTAGGTCGGGGCACAGATACGCAGTATTTT.

This clone is deemed medium-sized. V and J are TRBV29-1 and TRBJ2-1, with 11 nucleotides matching TRBD2. The germline V gene encodes CDR1 SQVTM and CDR2 ANQGSEA. With 4 bases clipped from V and 6 bases from J, the junction kept 14 bases outside the gene matches. The CDR3 contains 17 residues. In DNA, the CDR3 is TGCAGCGTTGTTTTGGCGTTCGTAGCGGGAGGGTCCAATGAGCAGTTCTTC. Encoded protein: CSVVLAFVAGGSNEQFF.

This clone appeared once. This chain links TRBV7-3 with TRBJ1-1, with D maybe TRBD1 (6 bases). Trimming left V 5 bases short and J 2 bases short, with 12 bases between. The germline V gene has CDR1 SGHTA and CDR2 FQGTGA. The length of the CDR3 is 14 residues. CDR3 residues: CASSPGHTNTEAFF. As DNA, the CDR3 is TGTGCCAGCAGCCCGGGACACACTAACACTGAAGCTTTCTTT.